This T cell receptor (beta chain) derives from a study of cytomegalovirus exposure and HLA in healthy donors. Primers: 60 Vbeta forward and 13 Jbeta reverse. Clones were sequenced by immunoSEQ multiplex PCR, and TCRdb holds only the in-frame ones, with some missing. The sample records tens of thousands of clones, 67% being singletons. Turning to this clone: Its antigen is currently unknown.

General study results and limits: Sequencing had likely introduced a cluster of highly shared sequence variants as an artifact.

Everyone who donated was a healthy bone marrow donor. Germline CDR1 GTSNPN, CDR2 SVGIG (reference sequence). The CDR3 has 13 amino acids. V gave up 2 bases and J gave up 3 bases; unmatched junction bases: 4. The sequence came from a man aged 25-40 years in good health and CMV-seronegative. Source material: PBMCs. The chain is built from TRBV30 and TRBJ2-7, with 7 bases that match TRBD1. CDR3 coding DNA: TGTGCCTGGAGTCCCGGGACAGACTACGAGCAGTACTTC. This sequence encodes CAWSPGTDYEQYF.